This TCR beta chain was sequenced during a study of cytomegalovirus exposure and HLA in healthy donors. J gave up 8 bases and V 6 bases, and 6 bases lay outside the gene matches. Germline-derived CDR1 and CDR2 are MNHEY and SVGAGI. The CDR3 length is 15 residues. This clone occurred a few times. Its antigen is not known. PCR employed 60 Vbeta and 13 Jbeta primers. The authors' processing: There were about 80 million unique TCR beta chains by a later count, and around 10 million of them were shared. Clones were read by immunoSEQ multiplex PCR, and TCRdb kept only the in-frame ones, dropping some. V and J calls and clone size follow that table, whereas D and trimming were derived from the DNA. Of 130,000 or so clones in the sample, over 8.5% were seen once. Donors were ostensibly healthy at sampling, although undocumented immune exposures were probable. Study observations and caveats: Diagnosis of cytomegalovirus status made by the classifier reportedly showed high specificity and sensitivity. Certain sequence variants were highly shared and formed a cluster, and this cluster was likely a sequencing artifact.

V and J are TRBV6-5 and TRBJ2-1; 14 nucleotides align to TRBD2. Sequencing was performed on PBMCs. This receptor was obtained from a woman between 40 and 50 years old in good health and CMV-seropositive. CDR3 sequence (DNA): TGTGCCAGCAGACGGACTAGCGGGGGGTCGGATGAGCAGTTCTTC. Its protein is CASRRTSGGSDEQFF.